The rows below give T cell receptor beta chains drawn from one sample of a study of beta chain features in type 1 diabetes. Clones were read by immunoSEQ multiplex PCR, and TCRdb kept only the in-frame ones, dropping some. The sample shows some 410,000 clones, over 9.5% of them seen only once. Sequencing input: naive CD4+ T cells from blood. The receptors stem from a woman aged 18-30 years in good health. CDR3s include the opening cysteine and the closing phenylalanine or tryptophan. D genes are given only for firm matches. Rows give clone size only sometimes, using once, few, many, or a class for an expanded clone.

-	-	TRBV27	TRBJ2-3	CASSFGGTDTQYF	TGTGCCAGCAGTTTCGGTGGGACAGATACGCAGTATTTT
-	few	TRBV5-6	TRBJ1-4	CASSLRLEKLFF	TGTGCCAGCAGCCTCCGACTTGAAAAACTGTTTTTT
-	-	TRBV7-9	TRBJ2-7	CASSLAGSTREQYF	TGTGCCAGCAGCTTAGCTGGTAGTACTCGCGAGCAGTACTTC
-	-	TRBV29-1	TRBJ2-2	CSVELRANTGELFF	TGCAGCGTTGAACTCAGAGCGAACACCGGGGAGCTGTTTTTT
TRBD2	few	TRBV19	TRBJ2-7	CASSIGLAGPYEQYF	TGTGCCAGTAGTATAGGACTAGCGGGACCCTACGAGCAGTACTTC
TRBD2	-	TRBV7-2	TRBJ2-3	CASSLGAAGGLSTDTQYF	TGTGCCAGCAGCCTCGGGGCTGCGGGGGGCCTTAGCACAGATACGCAGTATTTT
-	-	TRBV29-1	TRBJ1-1	CSVVHTEAFF	TGCAGCGTTGTGCACACTGAAGCTTTCTTT
TRBD2	few	TRBV7-2	TRBJ2-1	CASSLTGGYNEQFF	TGTGCCAGCAGCTTAACGGGGGGCTACAATGAGCAGTTCTTC
-	few	TRBV4-3	TRBJ2-5	CASSQGPGEETQYF	TGCGCCAGCAGCCAAGGGCCCGGGGAGGAGACCCAGTACTTC
-	-	TRBV7-9	TRBJ1-3	CASSLSISGNTIYF	TGTGCCAGCAGCTTATCGATCTCTGGAAACACCATATATTTT
-	-	TRBV29-1	TRBJ2-3	CSVAGPGDTQYF	TGCAGCGTTGCCGGGCCGGGAGATACGCAGTATTTT
-	few	TRBV25-1	TRBJ2-2	CASRQRRELFF	TGTGCCAGCAGACAACGCCGGGAGCTGTTTTTT
TRBD1	few	TRBV10-3	TRBJ2-7	CAIRGQGAVYEQYF	TGTGCCATCAGGGGACAGGGGGCGGTGTACGAGCAGTACTTC
TRBD1	many	TRBV30	TRBJ1-4	CAWSVPGQVFEKLFF	TGTGCCTGGAGTGTACCGGGACAGGTGTTTGAAAAACTGTTTTTT
-	few	TRBV30	TRBJ2-7	CAWRTEGEQYF	TGTGCCTGGAGGACGGAAGGGGAGCAGTACTTC
-	few	TRBV7-9	TRBJ2-1	CASSSLGTHNEQFF	TGTGCCAGCAGCTCACTCGGGACACACAATGAGCAGTTCTTC
-	-	TRBV19	TRBJ2-5	CASSTTGLETQYF	TGTGCCAGTAGCACCACAGGGTTAGAGACCCAGTACTTC
TRBD2	few	TRBV7-9	TRBJ2-3	CASSLYSGSSTDTQYF	TGTGCCAGCAGTTTATATAGCGGGAGTAGCACAGATACGCAGTATTTT
-	few	TRBV5-6	TRBJ2-2	CASSWRQNTGELFF	TGTGCCAGCAGCTGGCGACAGAACACCGGGGAGCTGTTTTTT
-	few	TRBV7-8	TRBJ2-1	CASSLVSGYNEQFF	TGTGCCAGCAGCTTAGTGTCGGGCTACAATGAGCAGTTCTTC
-	few	TRBV7-2	TRBJ2-5	CASSLALASWETQYF	TGTGCCAGCAGCTTAGCACTAGCCTCATGGGAGACCCAGTACTTC